This T cell receptor (beta chain) was captured by sequencing in a study of naive and memory T cell subsets. There are a few counts of this clonotype. After removal of 4 bases from V and 0 bases from J, the junction contained 14 bases not matched to a gene. This CDR3 is built from 18 residues. CDR1 is LNHDA and CDR2 is SQIVND in the germline V gene (reference sequence). An equimolar mix of two oligonucleotides served as the beta constant-region primer for TRBC1 and TRBC2. Using its own MiXCR run on the UMI-ligation and nested PCR reads, TCRdb lists one record per CDR3 protein. Found here are 130,000 to 150,000 distinct CDR3 sequences, about a sixth of them singletons; the top ten hold about 0.14%.

The sequencing input was naive CD4+ T cells from blood. The clonotype was recovered from a human donor in good health. This chain links TRBV19 with TRBJ2-7, with TRBD1 matching over 8 bases. Here the CDR3 DNA reads TGTGCCAGTAGTAAGGGGACAGGCCTTAAAAGGAGCTCCTACGAGCAGTACTTC. Amino acid sequence: CASSKGTGLKRSSYEQYF.